What follows are 5 T cell receptor beta chains derived from one specimen sequenced in a study of blood T cell repertoires in COVID-19. This table comes from immunoSEQ multiplex PCR, and its TCRdb copy is limited to in-frame clones, with some not included. The table has 130,000 or so clones, roughly three quarters seen once. The source material was peripheral blood. The receptor source for this set is a human donor in a cohort sampled during active COVID-19.

J is TRBJ2-7 and V is TRBV7-8, with TRBD2 matching over 9 bases. Germline V lookup: CDR1 SGHVS, CDR2 FQNEAQ. With 0 bases clipped from V and 5 bases from J, the junction kept 2 bases outside the gene matches. CDR3 length: 14 amino acids. Here the CDR3 reads CASSLAAGGDEQYF. The CDR3 DNA reads as TGTGCCAGCAGCTTAGCTGCGGGAGGGGACGAGCAGTACTTC.

This clone was counted a few times. Distinct nucleotide sequences in the sample also encode this CDR3. This sequence joins TRBV9 and TRBJ1-2; weak D call: TRBD1 (5 bases). There are 13 residues in the CDR3. V was trimmed by 4 bases and J by 0 bases, leaving 7 bases between them. Germline V gives CDR1 SGDLS, CDR2 YYNGEE. CDR3 loop: CASSPGSNYGYTF. CDR3 bases: TGTGCCAGCAGCCCAGGGTCTAACTATGGCTACACCTTC.

A single count supports this clone. This chain links TRBV28 with TRBJ2-7; D is uncertain. The CDR3 runs 14 residues. Looked up from germline, CDR1 is MDHEN and CDR2 is SYDVKM. The V and J ends lost 1 base and 5 bases respectively, with 12 bases between them. The CDR3, as DNA: TGTGCCAGCAGTTTATCGGGTAGCTACAACGAGCAGTACTTC. Protein sequence: CASSLSGSYNEQYF.

This clone was observed a single time. The chain has TRBV27 and TRBJ2-3; D is ambiguous. Germline CDR1 is MNHEY and CDR2 is SMNVEV (reference sequence). The V and J ends lost 5 bases and 10 bases respectively, with 10 bases between them. CDR3 length: 11 amino acids. The CDR3 DNA reads as TGTGCCAGCAGTAGAGGTCGCGCGCAGTATTTT. Protein sequence: CASSRGRAQYF.

This chain joins TRBV7-8 and TRBJ1-3, with D possibly TRBD1 on 5 matching bases. Germline V gives CDR1 SGHVS, CDR2 FQNEAQ. V lost 2 bases and J 0 bases, leaving 11 bases between the germline ends. This CDR3 spans 16 amino acids. In DNA form, the CDR3 reads TGTGCCAGCAGCTTAAGGCCAGGGTCCTCTGGAAACACCATATATTTT. It yields the protein CASSLRPGSSGNTIYF.